These 29 T cell receptor delta chains were all obtained from the same sample, sequenced in a study of gamma-delta T cells after stem cell transplantation (dated by TCRdb to 2016 to 2017). Receptor libraries were prepared by RT-PCR. Sequencing was carried out with an Illumina MiSeq. TCRdb processed the public reads again with the CATT caller, after which rows with matching DNA were combined. Counted in this sample were 13,000 to 15,000 delta-chain clones; around 30% of them appeared once. Less than 4.5% of the sample comes from the top ten. The sequenced sample was gamma-delta T cells. These TCRs come from a human donor. It is not recorded whose cells these are; they may come from a transplant donor.

Comments on this clone: Different DNA sequences within this sample yield the same CDR3. This chain connects TRDV3 to TRDJ1; unclear D gene. The germline V and J ends were trimmed by 2 bases and 0 bases, with 4 bases remaining between them. CDR3 length: 11 residues. Germline CDR1 is TVYSNPD and CDR2 is GDNSRS (reference sequence). DNA of the CDR3: TGTGCCTTTGGCCACACCGATAAACTCATCTTT. It codes for CAFGHTDKLIF.

The rearrangement uses TRDV1 and TRDJ1, with D maybe TRDD2 (6 bases). The germline V gene has CDR1 TSWWSYY and CDR2 QGS. V was trimmed by 0 bases and J by 2 bases, leaving 22 bases between them. The length of the CDR3 is 19 residues. CDR3 coding DNA: TGTGCTCTTGGGGAACTTTATCCTTCCCCAATACGCGGGACCGATAAACTCATCTTT. Protein sequence: CALGELYPSPIRGTDKLIF.

CDR3 nucleotides: TGTGCCTGTGACACCTCAGGCTCACTCCCGTACACCGATAAACTCATCTTT. This encodes CACDTSGSLPYTDKLIF. The chain has TRDV2 and TRDJ1; D unresolved. This CDR3 contains 17 residues. Per germline, CDR1 GEAIGNYY and CDR2 EKD. Trimming left V 0 bases short and J 0 bases short, with 16 bases between.

This chain connects TRDV2 to TRDJ3, with 8 bases that match TRDD3. CDR1 and CDR2 from the germline V gene are GEAIGNYY and EKD. The CDR3 covers 17 residues. V shed 7 bases and J 0 bases; nucleotides not matched to a gene: 7. CDR3 DNA: TGTGCCTGCGTCTCTGGGGGAAGCTCCTGGGACACCCGACAGATGTTTTTC. It encodes CACVSGGSSWDTRQMFF.

This clone was seen a few times. V gene TRDV1 combines with J gene TRDJ1; D call uncertain. This CDR3 contains 19 residues. Germline V gives CDR1 TSWWSYY, CDR2 QGS. Trimming cost V 3 bases and J 0 bases, with 23 bases left between them. CDR3 DNA: TGTGCTCTTGGGGATCTAAGACACCGGTACGCTTTGTACACCGATAAACTCATCTTT. Its protein product is CALGDLRHRYALYTDKLIF.

On this clone: The junction differs from germline at one of its ends, possibly a read error. The rearrangement uses TRDV1 and TRDJ1; D may be TRDD2 or TRDD3 (5 bases each). CDR1 and CDR2 from the germline V gene are TSWWSYY and QGS. This CDR3 has 15 amino acids. CDR3 DNA sequence: TGTGCTCGTGGGGAGATCTTCCGGGGCGCCGATAAACTCATCTTT. It encodes CARGEIFRGADKLIF.

The V gene is TRDV1, the J gene TRDJ1; TRDD2 aligns across 7 bases. Germline-derived CDR1 and CDR2 are TSWWSYY and QGS. CDR3 size: 16 residues. With V trimmed by 9 bases and J by 0 bases, 13 bases remained unmatched. The CDR3, as DNA: TGTGCTCTACTGTTTTCCTACCCCACGTACACCGATAAACTCATCTTT. It is translated as CALLFSYPTYTDKLIF.

This clone occurred once. The junction does not match germline at one end; this may be a read error. The rearrangement joins TRDV2 to TRDJ1, with no clear D. This CDR3 is built from 16 residues. From germline, CDR1 is GEAIGNYY and CDR2 EKD. The CDR3 coding sequence is TGTGCCTGTGTCCCTCCTCTTAGTCCGTTCACCTATAAACTCATCTTT. Residues: CACVPPLSPFTYKLIF.

In the case of this clone: The same CDR3 also results from other DNA sequences found in this sample. This rearrangement joins TRDV2 to TRDJ3, with TRDD3 matching over 12 bases. The CDR3 spans 19 residues. V lost 2 bases, J lost 0 bases, and 4 bases stayed unmatched. Germline CDR1 reads GEAIGNYY; CDR2 reads EKD. CDR3 nucleotide sequence: TGTGCCTGTGACATACTGGGGGATACAAGCTCCTGGGACACCCGACAGATGTTTTTC. This codes for CACDILGDTSSWDTRQMFF.

This rearrangement joins TRDV1 to TRDJ1, with 7 bases fitting TRDD3. This CDR3 contains 19 residues. The V gene end was trimmed by 6 bases and the J gene end by 1 base; junction bases not matched to a gene: 20. CDR1 and CDR2 (germline): TSWWSYY, QGS. The CDR3 spells CALGPPTYGGGSSTDKLIF. DNA of the CDR3: TGTGCTCTTGGACCCCCAACGTATGGAGGGGGATCGTCCACCGATAAACTCATCTTT.

The chain recombines TRDV3 with TRDJ3; possible D gene TRDD3, 9 bases. The CDR3 spans 19 residues. Trimming removed 4 bases from V and 0 bases from J, with 22 bases in between. The germline V gene has CDR1 TVYSNPD and CDR2 GDNSRS (reference sequence). CDR3 residues: CASASYWGRRSWDTRQMFF. In DNA, the CDR3 is TGTGCCTCCGCTTCCTACTGGGGGAGACGCTCCTGGGACACCCGACAGATGTTTTTC.

This clone occurred a few times. The V call is TRDV1, the J call TRDJ1, with D perhaps TRDD2 (7 bases). V gave up 1 base and J gave up 1 base, with 31 bases separating them. The CDR3 totals 22 residues. Germline assignment: CDR1 TSWWSYY and CDR2 QGS. Written as DNA, the CDR3 is TGTGCTCTTGGGGAACGCCATAGCCTTCCTCTTAGGGGGGGACCCGTCACCGATAAACTCATCTTT. It yields the protein CALGERHSLPLRGGPVTDKLIF.

The chain recombines TRDV2 with TRDJ3; unclear D gene. Trimming removed 3 bases at V and 2 bases at J, with 10 bases between. Germline V lookup: CDR1 GEAIGNYY, CDR2 EKD. CDR3 size: 16 residues. The DNA of the CDR3 is TGTGCCTGTGACGCGAGGATGCCCTGGGACACCCGACAGATGTTTTTC. Its translation is CACDARMPWDTRQMFF.

This clone was detected only a few times. The rearrangement joins TRDV1 to TRDJ3; 10 bases are shared with TRDD3. The CDR3 extends over 21 amino acids. Germline CDR1 reads TSWWSYY; CDR2 reads QGS. After removal of 1 base from V and 1 base from J, the junction contained 10 bases not matched to a gene. CDR3 bases: TGTGCTCTTGGGGAACCGGCTACGCTGGGGGATAGATCCTGGGACACCCGACAGATGTTTTTC. Amino acid sequence: CALGEPATLGDRSWDTRQMFF.

This clone showed up just a few times. This chain connects TRDV2 to TRDJ3, with 7 bases lining up with TRDD3. The CDR3 is 21 residues long. Germline V gene data show CDR1 as GEAIGNYY and CDR2 as EKD. Germline trimming cut 1 base from V and 0 bases from J; bases unmatched to any gene: 14. The DNA of the CDR3 is TGTGCCTGTGACACAAGTCTCTACGGGGGGATCAGCTCCTGGGACACCCGACAGATGTTTTTC. Protein product: CACDTSLYGGISSWDTRQMFF.

V usage is TRDV1 and J usage is TRDJ1, with 11 bases identical to TRDD3. The CDR3 is 22 amino acids. Trimming at V came to 0 bases and at J to 0 bases, leaving 18 bases not matched to a gene. Germline lookup yields CDR1 TSWWSYY and CDR2 QGS. The CDR3 DNA reads as TGTGCTCTTGGGGAACTTTGGGGCTCGCATGGGGGATACGATTCATACACCGATAAACTCATCTTT. Protein product: CALGELWGSHGGYDSYTDKLIF.

This clone was detected only a few times. The junction does not match germline at one end; this may be a read error. The chain recombines TRDV1 with TRDJ1, with 8 bases identical to TRDD3. The CDR3 has 17 amino acids. Germline CDR1 TSWWSYY, CDR2 QGS. Written as DNA, the CDR3 is TGTGCTCTTGGAGAACGAGGGGATACCCCGTACACCGATAAACTCATCTTT. Its protein is CALGERGDTPYTDKLIF.

This clone was counted between two and nine times. The V gene is TRDV1, the J gene TRDJ1; TRDD3 aligns across 10 bases. Losses at the gene ends were 4 bases for V and 7 bases for J; bases not matched to a gene: 18. This CDR3 has 18 amino acids. CDR1 is TSWWSYY and CDR2 is QGS in the germline V gene. CDR3 region: CALGVTSYPLGDQGKLIF. The CDR3 region has the DNA TGTGCTCTTGGGGTAACTTCCTACCCACTGGGGGATCAGGGTAAACTCATCTTT.

The rearrangement uses TRDV2 and TRDJ1, with 7 bases aligning to TRDD3. The V and J ends lost 7 bases and 2 bases, in that order; junction bases with no gene match: 15. CDR1 is GEAIGNYY, CDR2 EKD, per germline. The CDR3 has 16 residues. Written as DNA, the CDR3 is TGTGCCTGCACAACTACGTACTGGGGATCTACCGATAAACTCATCTTT. Its translation: CACTTTYWGSTDKLIF.

This clone was counted only a few times. The rearrangement joins TRDV2 to TRDJ3; 9 bases map to TRDD3. The CDR3 totals 18 residues. Germline V gives CDR1 GEAIGNYY, CDR2 EKD. V dropped 0 bases and J dropped 1; count of bases not matched to a gene: 3. CDR3 amino acids: CACDTPGGLSWDTRQMFF. Here the CDR3 DNA reads TGTGCCTGTGACACCCCTGGGGGATTATCCTGGGACACCCGACAGATGTTTTTC.

The chain combines TRDV1 with TRDJ1, with 9 bases aligning to TRDD3. CDR1 and CDR2 (germline): TSWWSYY, QGS. The CDR3 is 21 amino acids. V shed 2 bases, J shed 0 bases, and the junction held 19 bases outside the gene matches. CDR3 DNA sequence: TGTGCTCTTGGGGAAGGCTTCCTAAATAAGCTGGGGGATCCCCACACCGATAAACTCATCTTT. It codes for CALGEGFLNKLGDPHTDKLIF.

This clone was recorded a few times. The CDR3 reads CALPTTHFTGGHDKLIF. CDR3 coding DNA: TGTGCCCTTCCTACAACCCACTTTACTGGGGGACACGATAAACTCATCTTT. The gene calls are TRDV1 and TRDJ1; D might be TRDD2 or TRDD3, each matching 9 bases. The CDR3 spans 17 residues. Germline CDR1 reads TSWWSYY; CDR2 reads QGS.

This clone was observed a few times. Other DNA sequences from this sample encode an identical CDR3 as well. J is TRDJ3 and V is TRDV2, with 10 nucleotides matching TRDD3. The CDR3 has 17 residues. The germline gives CDR1 GEAIGNYY, CDR2 EKD. With 1 base clipped from V and 2 bases from J, the junction kept 1 base outside the gene matches. DNA for the CDR3: TGTGCCTGTGACACTCTGGGGGATACCTGGGACACCCGACAGATGTTTTTC. As protein: CACDTLGDTWDTRQMFF.

This clone was seen a few times. The chain combines TRDV1 with TRDJ1, with D possibly being TRDD1 (5 bases). Germline loops: CDR1 TSWWSYY, CDR2 QGS. The CDR3 is 19 amino acids. With 2 bases removed from V and 0 bases from J, the gap between germline ends came to 22 bases. CDR3 amino acids: CALGEEILPASPYTDKLIF. The DNA for the CDR3 is TGTGCTCTTGGGGAAGAAATCCTCCCTGCGTCGCCCTACACCGATAAACTCATCTTT.

Regarding this clone: A single base separates this from a much larger clone, so it may be a read error. V gene TRDV2 combines with J gene TRDJ2; 8 nucleotides line up with TRDD3. Germline lookup yields CDR1 GEAIGNYY and CDR2 EKD. CDR3 length: 15 amino acids. The CDR3 sequence is CACDTVGDLTAKLFF. DNA for the CDR3: TGTGCCTGTGACACCGTGGGGGATTTGACAGCAAAACTCTTCTTT.

V usage is TRDV3 and J usage is TRDJ1, with 13 bases identical to TRDD3. The CDR3 totals 15 residues. Germline V gene data show CDR1 as TVYSNPD and CDR2 as GDNSRS (reference sequence). Trimming removed 3 bases from V and 4 bases from J; junction bases left unmatched: 8. Here the CDR3 reads CAFHTGGYEGDKLIF. In DNA form, the CDR3 reads TGTGCCTTCCATACTGGGGGATACGAAGGCGATAAACTCATCTTT.

This clone occurred a few times. V gene TRDV2 combines with J gene TRDJ1; D perhaps matches TRDD3 (6 bases). V was clipped by 2 bases and J by 2 bases, with 11 bases between them. CDR3 length equals 14 residues. Germline lookup yields CDR1 GEAIGNYY and CDR2 EKD. CDR3 DNA: TGTGCCTGTGACAATGGGGGTTTTACCGATAAACTCATCTTT. Amino acid sequence: CACDNGGFTDKLIF.

This clone was detected a few times. The chain combines TRDV1 with TRDJ1; D is unresolved. Germline-derived CDR1 and CDR2 are TSWWSYY and QGS. This CDR3 comprises 17 residues. V lost 2 bases and J 0 bases, leaving 16 bases between the germline ends. The DNA for the CDR3 is TGTGCTCTTGGGGAAGGTTTTGGACTCCCTAACACCGATAAACTCATCTTT. Protein product: CALGEGFGLPNTDKLIF.

This clone appeared a few times. The rearrangement joins TRDV2 to TRDJ2; 13 bases are a match to TRDD3. CDR3 length equals 20 residues. After removal of 4 bases from V and 0 bases from J, the junction contained 13 bases not matched to a gene. CDR1 is GEAIGNYY, CDR2 EKD, per germline. This chain's CDR3 is CACDGRYWGIRSALTAQLFF. The CDR3 bases are TGTGCCTGTGATGGAAGGTACTGGGGGATACGCTCCGCTTTGACAGCACAACTCTTCTTT.